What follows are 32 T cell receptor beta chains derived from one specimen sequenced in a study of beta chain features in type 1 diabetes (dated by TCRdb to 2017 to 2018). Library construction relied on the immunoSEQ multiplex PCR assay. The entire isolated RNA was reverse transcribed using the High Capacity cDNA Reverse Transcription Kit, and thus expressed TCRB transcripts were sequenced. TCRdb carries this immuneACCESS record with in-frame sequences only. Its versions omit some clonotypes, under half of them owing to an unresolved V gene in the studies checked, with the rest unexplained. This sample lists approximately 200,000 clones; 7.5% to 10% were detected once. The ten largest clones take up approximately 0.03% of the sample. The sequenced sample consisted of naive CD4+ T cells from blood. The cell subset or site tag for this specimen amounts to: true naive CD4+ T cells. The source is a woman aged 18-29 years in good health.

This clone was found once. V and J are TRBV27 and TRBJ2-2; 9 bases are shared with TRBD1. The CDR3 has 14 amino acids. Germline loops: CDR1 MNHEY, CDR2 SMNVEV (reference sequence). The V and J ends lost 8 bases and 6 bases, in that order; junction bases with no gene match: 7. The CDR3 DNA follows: TGTGCCAGCGCCCGGACAGGGGACGCCGGGGAGCTGTTTTTT. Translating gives CASARTGDAGELFF.

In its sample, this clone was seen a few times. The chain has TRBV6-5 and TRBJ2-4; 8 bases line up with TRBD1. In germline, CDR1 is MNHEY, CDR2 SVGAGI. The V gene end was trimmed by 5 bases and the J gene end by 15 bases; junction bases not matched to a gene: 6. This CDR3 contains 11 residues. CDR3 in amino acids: CASSRGQGVYF. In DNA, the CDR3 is TGTGCCAGCAGTAGAGGACAGGGAGTGTACTTC.

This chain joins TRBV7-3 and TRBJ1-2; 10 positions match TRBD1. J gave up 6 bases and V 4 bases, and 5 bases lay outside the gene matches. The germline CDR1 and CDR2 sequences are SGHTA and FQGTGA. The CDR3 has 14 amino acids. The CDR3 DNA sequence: TGTGCCAGCAGCTCAAGCGGGACAGGGGATGGCTACACCTTC. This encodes CASSSSGTGDGYTF.

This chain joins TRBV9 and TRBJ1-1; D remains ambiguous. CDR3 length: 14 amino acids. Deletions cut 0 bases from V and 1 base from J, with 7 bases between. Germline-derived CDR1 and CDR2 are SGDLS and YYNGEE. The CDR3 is CASSVVSENTEAFF. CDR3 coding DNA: TGTGCCAGCAGCGTAGTGTCAGAGAACACTGAAGCTTTCTTT.

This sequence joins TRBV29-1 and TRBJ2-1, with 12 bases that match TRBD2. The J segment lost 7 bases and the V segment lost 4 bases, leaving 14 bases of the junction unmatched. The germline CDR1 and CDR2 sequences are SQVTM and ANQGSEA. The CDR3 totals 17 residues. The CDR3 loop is CSVVRATSGRGINEQFF. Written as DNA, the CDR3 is TGCAGCGTTGTTCGGGCGACTAGCGGGAGAGGTATTAATGAGCAGTTCTTC.

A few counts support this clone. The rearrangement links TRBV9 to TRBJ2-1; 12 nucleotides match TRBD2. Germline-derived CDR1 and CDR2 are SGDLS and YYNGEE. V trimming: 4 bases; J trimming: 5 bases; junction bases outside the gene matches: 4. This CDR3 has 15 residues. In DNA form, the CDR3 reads TGTGCCAGCAGCCAGACTAGCGGGAGACACAATGAGCAGTTCTTC. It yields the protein CASSQTSGRHNEQFF.

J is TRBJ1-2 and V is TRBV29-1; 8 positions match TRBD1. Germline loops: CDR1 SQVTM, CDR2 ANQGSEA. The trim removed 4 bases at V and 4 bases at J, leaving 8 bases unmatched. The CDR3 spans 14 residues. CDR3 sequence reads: CSVGGQVQFYGYTF. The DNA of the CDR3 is TGCAGCGTTGGGGGACAGGTACAATTCTATGGCTACACCTTC.

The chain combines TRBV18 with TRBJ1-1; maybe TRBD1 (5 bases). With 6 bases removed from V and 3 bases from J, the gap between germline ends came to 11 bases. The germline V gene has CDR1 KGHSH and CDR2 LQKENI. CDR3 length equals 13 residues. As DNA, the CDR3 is TGTGCCAGCTCTCCCAGGGAAGACACTGAAGCTTTCTTT. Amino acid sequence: CASSPREDTEAFF.

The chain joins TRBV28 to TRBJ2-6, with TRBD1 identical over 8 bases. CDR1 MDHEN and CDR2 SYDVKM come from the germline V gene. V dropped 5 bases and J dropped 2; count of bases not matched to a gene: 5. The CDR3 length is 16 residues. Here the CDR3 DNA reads TGTGCCAGCAGTCTCCAGGGGGCGCCTGGGGCCAACGTCCTGACTTTC. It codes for CASSLQGAPGANVLTF.

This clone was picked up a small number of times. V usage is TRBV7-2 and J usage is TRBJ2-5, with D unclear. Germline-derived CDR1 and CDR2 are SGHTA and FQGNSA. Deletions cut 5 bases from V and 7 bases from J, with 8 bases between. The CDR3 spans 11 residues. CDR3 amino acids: CASSPGRTQYF. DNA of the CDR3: TGTGCCAGCAGCCCTGGCCGGACCCAGTACTTC.

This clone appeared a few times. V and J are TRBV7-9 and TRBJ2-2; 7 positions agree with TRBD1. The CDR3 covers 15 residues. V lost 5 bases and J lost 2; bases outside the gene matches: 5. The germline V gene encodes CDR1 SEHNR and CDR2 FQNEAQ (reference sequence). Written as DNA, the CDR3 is TGTGCCAGCAGCCCCGGACAGGCAAACACCGGGGAGCTGTTTTTT. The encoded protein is CASSPGQANTGELFF.

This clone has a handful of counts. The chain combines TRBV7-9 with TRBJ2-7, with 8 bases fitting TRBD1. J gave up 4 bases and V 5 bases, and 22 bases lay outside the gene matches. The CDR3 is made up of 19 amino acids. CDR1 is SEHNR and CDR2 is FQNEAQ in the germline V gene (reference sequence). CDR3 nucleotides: TGTGCCAGCAGCCCCAGCTCACCCACAGGGGGTCGACTATTATACGAGCAGTACTTC. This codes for CASSPSSPTGGRLLYEQYF. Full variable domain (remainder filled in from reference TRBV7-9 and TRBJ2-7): DTGVSQNPRHKITKRGQNVTFRCDPISEHNRLYWYRQTLGQGPEFLTYFQNEAQLEKSRLLSDRFSAERPKGSFSTLEIQRTEQGDSAMYLCASSPSSPTGGRLLYEQYFGPGTRLTVT.

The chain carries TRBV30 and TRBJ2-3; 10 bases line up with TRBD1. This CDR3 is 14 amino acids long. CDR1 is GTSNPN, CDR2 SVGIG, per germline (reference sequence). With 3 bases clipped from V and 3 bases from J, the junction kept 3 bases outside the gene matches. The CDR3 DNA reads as TGTGCCTGGAGCCGGGACAGGGGTACAGATACGCAGTATTTT. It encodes CAWSRDRGTDTQYF.

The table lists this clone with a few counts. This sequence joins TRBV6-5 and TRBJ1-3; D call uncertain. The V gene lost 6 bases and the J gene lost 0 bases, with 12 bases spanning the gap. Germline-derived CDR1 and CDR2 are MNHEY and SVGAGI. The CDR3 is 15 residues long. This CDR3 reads CASSLTSTSGNTIYF. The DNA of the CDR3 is TGTGCCAGCAGCCTCACTAGCACCTCTGGAAACACCATATATTTT.

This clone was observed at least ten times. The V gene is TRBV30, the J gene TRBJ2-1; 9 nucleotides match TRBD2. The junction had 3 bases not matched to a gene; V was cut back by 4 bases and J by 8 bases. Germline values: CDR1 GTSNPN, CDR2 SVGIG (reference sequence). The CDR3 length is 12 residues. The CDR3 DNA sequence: TGTGCCTGGACTAGGACTAGCGATGAGCAGTTCTTC. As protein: CAWTRTSDEQFF.

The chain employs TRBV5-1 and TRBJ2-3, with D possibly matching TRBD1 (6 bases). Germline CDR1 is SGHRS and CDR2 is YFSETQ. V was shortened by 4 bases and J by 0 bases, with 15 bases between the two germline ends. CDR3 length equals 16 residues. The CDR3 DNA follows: TGCGCCAGCAGCGAAGACAGGCGAACCAGCACAGATACGCAGTATTTT. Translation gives CASSEDRRTSTDTQYF. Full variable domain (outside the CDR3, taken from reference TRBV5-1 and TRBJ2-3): KAGVTQTPRYLIKTRGQQVTLSCSPISGHRSVSWYQQTPGQGLQFLFEYFSETQRNKGNFPGRFSGRQFSNSRSEMNVSTLELGDSALYLCASSEDRRTSTDTQYFGPGTRLTVL.

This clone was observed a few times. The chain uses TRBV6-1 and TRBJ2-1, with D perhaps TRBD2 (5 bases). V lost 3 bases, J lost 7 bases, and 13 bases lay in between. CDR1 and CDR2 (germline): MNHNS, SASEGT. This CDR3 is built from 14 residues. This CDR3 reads CASSEVLARNEQFF. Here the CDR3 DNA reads TGTGCCAGCAGTGAGGTCCTAGCCAGGAATGAGCAGTTCTTC.

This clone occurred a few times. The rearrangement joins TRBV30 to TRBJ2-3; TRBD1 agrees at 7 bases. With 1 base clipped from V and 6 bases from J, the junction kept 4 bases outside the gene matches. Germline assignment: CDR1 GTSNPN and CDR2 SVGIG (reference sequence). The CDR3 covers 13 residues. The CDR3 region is CAWSDGTADTQYF. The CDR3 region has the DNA TGTGCCTGGAGTGACGGGACAGCCGATACGCAGTATTTT.

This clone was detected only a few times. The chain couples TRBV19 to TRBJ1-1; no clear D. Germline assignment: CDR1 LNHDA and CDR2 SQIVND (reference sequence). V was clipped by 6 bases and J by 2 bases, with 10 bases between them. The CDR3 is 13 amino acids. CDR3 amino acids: CASRMSRNTEAFF. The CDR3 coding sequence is TGTGCCAGTAGAATGTCCAGAAACACTGAAGCTTTCTTT. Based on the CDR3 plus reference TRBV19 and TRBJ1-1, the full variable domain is DGGITQSPKYLFRKEGQNVTLSCEQNLNHDAMYWYRQDPGQGLRLIYYSQIVNDFQKGDIAEGYSVSREKKESFPLTVTSAQKNPTAFYLCASRMSRNTEAFFGQGTRLTVV.

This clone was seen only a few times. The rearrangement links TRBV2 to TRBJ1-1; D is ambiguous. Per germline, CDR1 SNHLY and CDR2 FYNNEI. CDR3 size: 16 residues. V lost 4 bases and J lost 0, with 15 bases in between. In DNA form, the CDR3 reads TGTGCCAGCAGTGTGGAACAGTTAAGCATGAACACTGAAGCTTTCTTT. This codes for CASSVEQLSMNTEAFF.

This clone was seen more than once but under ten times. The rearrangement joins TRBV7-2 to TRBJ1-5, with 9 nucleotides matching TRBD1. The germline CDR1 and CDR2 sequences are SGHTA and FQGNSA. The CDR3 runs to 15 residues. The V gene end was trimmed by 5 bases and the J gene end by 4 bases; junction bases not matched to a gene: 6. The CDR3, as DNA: TGTGCCAGCAGCCCAGGGGGACAGGGAAATCAGCCCCAGCATTTT. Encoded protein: CASSPGGQGNQPQHF.

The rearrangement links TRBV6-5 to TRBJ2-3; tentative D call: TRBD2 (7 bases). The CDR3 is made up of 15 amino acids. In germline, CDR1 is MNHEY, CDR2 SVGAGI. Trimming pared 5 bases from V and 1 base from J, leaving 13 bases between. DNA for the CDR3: TGTGCCAGCAGTCCCCAGGGGAGGGGCACAGATACGCAGTATTTT. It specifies CASSPQGRGTDTQYF.

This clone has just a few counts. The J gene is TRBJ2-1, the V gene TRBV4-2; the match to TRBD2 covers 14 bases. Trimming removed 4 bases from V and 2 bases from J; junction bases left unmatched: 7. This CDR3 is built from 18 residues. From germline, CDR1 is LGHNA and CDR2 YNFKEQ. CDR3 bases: TGTGCCAGCAGCCGCTCCGGGACTAGCGGGGGAGCCTACAATGAGCAGTTCTTC. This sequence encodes CASSRSGTSGGAYNEQFF.

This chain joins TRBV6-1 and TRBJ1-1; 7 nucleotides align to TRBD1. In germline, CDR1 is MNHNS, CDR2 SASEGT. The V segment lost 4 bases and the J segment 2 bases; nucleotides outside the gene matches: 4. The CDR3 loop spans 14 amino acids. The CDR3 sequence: CASSAGQANTEAFF. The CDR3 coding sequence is TGTGCCAGCAGTGCCGGACAGGCCAACACTGAAGCTTTCTTT.

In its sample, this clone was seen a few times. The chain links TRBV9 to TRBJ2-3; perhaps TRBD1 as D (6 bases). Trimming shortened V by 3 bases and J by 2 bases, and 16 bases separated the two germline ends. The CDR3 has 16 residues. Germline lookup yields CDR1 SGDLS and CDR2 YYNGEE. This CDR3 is CASSDYGTSLTDTQYF. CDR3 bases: TGTGCCAGCAGCGACTATGGGACAAGTCTCACAGATACGCAGTATTTT.

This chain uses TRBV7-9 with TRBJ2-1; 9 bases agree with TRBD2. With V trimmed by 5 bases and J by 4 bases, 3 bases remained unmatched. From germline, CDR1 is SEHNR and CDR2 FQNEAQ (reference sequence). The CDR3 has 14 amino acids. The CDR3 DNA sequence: TGTGCCAGCAGCCGCCTAGCGGGATACAATGAGCAGTTCTTC. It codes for CASSRLAGYNEQFF. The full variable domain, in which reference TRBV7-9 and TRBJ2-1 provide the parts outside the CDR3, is DTGVSQNPRHKITKRGQNVTFRCDPISEHNRLYWYRQTLGQGPEFLTYFQNEAQLEKSRLLSDRFSAERPKGSFSTLEIQRTEQGDSAMYLCASSRLAGYNEQFFGPGTRLTVL.

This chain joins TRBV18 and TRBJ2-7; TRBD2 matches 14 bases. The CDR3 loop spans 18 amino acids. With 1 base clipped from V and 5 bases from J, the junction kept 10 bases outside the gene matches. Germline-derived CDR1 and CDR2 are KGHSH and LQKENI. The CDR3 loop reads CASSPRTSGGSNTHEQYF. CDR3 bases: TGTGCCAGCTCACCACGGACTAGCGGGGGGTCCAACACCCACGAGCAGTACTTC.

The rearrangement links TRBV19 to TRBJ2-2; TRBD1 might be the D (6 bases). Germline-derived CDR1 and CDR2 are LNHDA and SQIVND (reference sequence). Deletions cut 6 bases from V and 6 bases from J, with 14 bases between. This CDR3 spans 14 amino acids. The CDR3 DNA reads TGTGCCAGTAGCCCCCAGGGGCACGCCGGGGAGCTGTTTTTT. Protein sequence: CASSPQGHAGELFF.

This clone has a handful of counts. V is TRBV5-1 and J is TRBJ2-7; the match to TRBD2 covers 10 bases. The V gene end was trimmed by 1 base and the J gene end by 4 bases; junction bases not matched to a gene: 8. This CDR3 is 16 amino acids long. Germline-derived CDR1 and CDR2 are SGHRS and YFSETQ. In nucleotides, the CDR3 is TGCGCCAGCAGCTTGCTAGCGGGGGAGCTGACGTACGAGCAGTACTTC. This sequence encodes CASSLLAGELTYEQYF.

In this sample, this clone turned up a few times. The CDR3 here is CASSLAGGGQPQHF. CDR3 DNA sequence: TGCGCCAGCAGCTTGGCAGGGGGTGGGCAGCCCCAGCATTTT. The rearrangement links TRBV5-1 to TRBJ1-5, with 7 bases identical to TRBD1. The germline V gene has CDR1 SGHRS and CDR2 YFSETQ. This CDR3 comprises 14 residues. The J segment lost 7 bases and the V segment lost 0 bases, leaving 4 bases of the junction unmatched.

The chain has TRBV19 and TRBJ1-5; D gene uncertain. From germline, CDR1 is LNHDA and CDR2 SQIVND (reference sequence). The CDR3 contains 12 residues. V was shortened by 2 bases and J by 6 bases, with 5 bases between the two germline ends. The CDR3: CASSIRGQPQHF. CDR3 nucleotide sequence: TGTGCCAGTAGTATACGGGGTCAGCCCCAGCATTTT.

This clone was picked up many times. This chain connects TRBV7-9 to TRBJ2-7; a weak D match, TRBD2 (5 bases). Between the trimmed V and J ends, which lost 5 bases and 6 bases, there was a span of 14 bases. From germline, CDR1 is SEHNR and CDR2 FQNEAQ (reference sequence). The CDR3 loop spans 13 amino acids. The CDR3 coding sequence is TGTGCCAGCAGCACCGAGGGTACGGGCGAGCAGTACTTC. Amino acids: CASSTEGTGEQYF. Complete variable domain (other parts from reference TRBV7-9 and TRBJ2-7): DTGVSQNPRHKITKRGQNVTFRCDPISEHNRLYWYRQTLGQGPEFLTYFQNEAQLEKSRLLSDRFSAERPKGSFSTLEIQRTEQGDSAMYLCASSTEGTGEQYFGPGTRLTVT.